This T cell receptor beta chain was sequenced in a study of blood T cell repertoires in COVID-19 (dated by TCRdb to the early 2020s). With respect to the entire study: Samples covering the acute and convalescent phases of COVID-19 were provided by collaborators in the United States, Italy and Spain. The samples were drawn from the first 160 participants of the ongoing ImmuneRACE study and from more than 1,000 subjects provided by 6 global collaborators. The material from the prospective study consisted of cDNA or gDNA derived from T cells, B-cell-depleted T cells, or PBMCs. A de-identified subject ID, COVID-19 status, age in years and sex were almost always included in the sample metadata. The dataset comprised deeply sampled blood TCRbeta repertoires from subjects exposed to, actively infected with, or recovered from COVID-19. The repertoires were released in a freely available public database intended as a resource for research on the immune response to SARS-CoV-2. Where available, HLA class I and class II types were obtained from metadata supplied by the sample provider rather than from assay-based typing. Findings and caveats that apply to the study as a whole: The amount of clinical and demographic metadata varied by source and participant and was provided uncurated.

The CDR3 runs 15 amino acids, cysteine and phenylalanine included. Only the CDR3 portion is preserved as DNA: 45 bases, with reading frame beginning at the first base. Relative to germline, V is 3 bases shorter and J is 7 bases shorter, with 13 bases between their ends. From a lookup of the germline V gene, CDR1 and CDR2 are MNHNS and SASEGT. TCRbeta CDR3 regions were amplified from genomic DNA using the immunoSEQ Assay, a bias-controlled multiplex PCR. The authors' analysis ran thus. The number of nucleated cells in each sample was estimated by amplification of reference gene primers within the assay. To quantify the absolute abundance of each unique TCRbeta CDR3 rearrangement, sequence reads were collapsed and filtered. For each sample, productive Simpson clonality was calculated by taking the square root of Simpson's diversity index across productive rearrangements. The immuneACCESS repertoire file appears here via TCRdb, limited to in-frame rearrangements. These files lack a portion of the clones; in checked studies, under half of the deficit traces to unresolved V genes, and the cause of the others is not known. The V and J calls and clone size are taken from that table; D and trimming were inferred from the DNA. Counted in this sample were under 300,000 clones; around 81% of them appeared once. The ten largest clones take up under 3% of the sample.

For this clone: It has no known antigen specificity. The input lacks base qualities; no much larger clone sits a single base away.

The collaborating institutions used their own protocols to collect whole blood in K2EDTA tubes. For TCRbeta analysis, collaborator samples were shipped as frozen whole blood, as isolated PBMCs, or as DNA extracted from either sample type. The source of this sequence is a woman aged 60 to 75 with active or convalescent COVID-19. The sequence joins TRBV6-1 to TRBJ1-6, and possibly TRBD1, on 5 matching bases. The specimen sequenced was peripheral blood. CDR3 reads: CASSDLTGANSPLHF. In nucleotides, the sequence is TGTGCCAGCAGTGACCTTACTGGGGCCAATTCACCCCTCCACTTT.